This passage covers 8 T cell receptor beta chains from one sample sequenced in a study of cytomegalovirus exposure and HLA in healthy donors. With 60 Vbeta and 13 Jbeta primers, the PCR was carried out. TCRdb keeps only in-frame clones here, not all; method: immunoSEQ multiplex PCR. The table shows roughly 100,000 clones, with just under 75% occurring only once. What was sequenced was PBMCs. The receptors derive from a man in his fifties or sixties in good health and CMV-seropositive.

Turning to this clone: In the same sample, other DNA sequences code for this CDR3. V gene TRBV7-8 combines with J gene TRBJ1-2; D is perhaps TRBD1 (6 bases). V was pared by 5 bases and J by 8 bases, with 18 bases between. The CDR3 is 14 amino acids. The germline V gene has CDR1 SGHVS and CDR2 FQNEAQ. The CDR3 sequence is CASSAGGGVGGYTF. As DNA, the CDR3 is TGTGCCAGCAGCGCTGGAGGGGGGGTGGGAGGCTACACCTTC.

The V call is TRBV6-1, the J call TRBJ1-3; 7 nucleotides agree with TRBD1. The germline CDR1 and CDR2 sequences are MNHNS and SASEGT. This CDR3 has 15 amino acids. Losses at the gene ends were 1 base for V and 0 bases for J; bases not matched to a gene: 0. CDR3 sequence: CASSEDRGSGNTIYF. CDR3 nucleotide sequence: TGTGCCAGCAGTGAAGACAGGGGCTCTGGAAACACCATATATTTT.

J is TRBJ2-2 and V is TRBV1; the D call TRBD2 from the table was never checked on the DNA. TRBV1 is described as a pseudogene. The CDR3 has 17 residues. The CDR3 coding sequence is TGCACCAGCAGCCAAGATCTAGGTAGCGGGAGCCCCGGGGAGCTGTTTTTT. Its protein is CTSSQDLGSGSPGELFF.

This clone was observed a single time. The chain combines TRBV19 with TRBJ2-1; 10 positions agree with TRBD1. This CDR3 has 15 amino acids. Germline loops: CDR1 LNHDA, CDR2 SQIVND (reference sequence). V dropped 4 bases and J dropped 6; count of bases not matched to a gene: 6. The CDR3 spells CASSTRTGGGNEQFF. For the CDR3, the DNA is TGTGCCAGTAGTACCCGGACAGGGGGAGGCAATGAGCAGTTCTTC.

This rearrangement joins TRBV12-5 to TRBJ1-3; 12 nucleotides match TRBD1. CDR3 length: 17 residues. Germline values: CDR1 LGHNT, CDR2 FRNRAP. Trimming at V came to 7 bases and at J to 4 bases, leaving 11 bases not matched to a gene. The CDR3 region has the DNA TGTGCTAGTGCTCCCTACTCGGGACAGGGGGCAGGAAACACCATATATTTT. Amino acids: CASAPYSGQGAGNTIYF.

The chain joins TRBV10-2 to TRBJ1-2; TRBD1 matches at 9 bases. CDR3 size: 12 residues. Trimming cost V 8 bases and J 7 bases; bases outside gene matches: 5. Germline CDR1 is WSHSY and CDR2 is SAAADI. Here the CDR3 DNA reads TGCGCCAGCTGGGGACAGGGAGGTGGCTACACCTTC. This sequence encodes CASWGQGGGYTF.

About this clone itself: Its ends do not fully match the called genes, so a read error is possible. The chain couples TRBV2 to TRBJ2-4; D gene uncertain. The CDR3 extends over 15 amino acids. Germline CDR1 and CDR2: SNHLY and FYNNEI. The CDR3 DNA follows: TGTGCCAGCAGGTCCTCATCCTTTGGCAAAAACAGTCAGTACTTC. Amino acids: CASRSSSFGKNSQYF.

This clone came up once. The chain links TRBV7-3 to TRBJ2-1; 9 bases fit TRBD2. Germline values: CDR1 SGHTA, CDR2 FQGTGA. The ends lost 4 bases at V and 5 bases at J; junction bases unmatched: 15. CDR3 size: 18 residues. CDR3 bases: TGTGCCAGCAGCTGGTACGCCGGGACTAGCTACTCTCACAATGAGCAGTTCTTC. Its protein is CASSWYAGTSYSHNEQFF.